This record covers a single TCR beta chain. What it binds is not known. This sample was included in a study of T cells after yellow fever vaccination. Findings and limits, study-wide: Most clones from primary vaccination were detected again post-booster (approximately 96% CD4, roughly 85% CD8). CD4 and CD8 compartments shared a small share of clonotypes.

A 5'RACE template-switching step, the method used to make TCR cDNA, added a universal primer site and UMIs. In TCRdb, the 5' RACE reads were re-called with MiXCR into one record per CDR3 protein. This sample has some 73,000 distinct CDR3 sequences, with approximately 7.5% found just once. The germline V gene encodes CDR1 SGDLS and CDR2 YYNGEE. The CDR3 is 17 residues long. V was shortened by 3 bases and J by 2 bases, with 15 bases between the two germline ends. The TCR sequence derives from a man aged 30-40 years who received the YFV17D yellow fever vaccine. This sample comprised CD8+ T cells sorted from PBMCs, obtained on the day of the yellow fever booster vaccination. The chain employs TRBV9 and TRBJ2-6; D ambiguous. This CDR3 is CASSDRANDPGANVLTF. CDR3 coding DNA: TGTGCCAGCAGCGACCGGGCCAATGACCCTGGGGCCAACGTCCTGACTTTC. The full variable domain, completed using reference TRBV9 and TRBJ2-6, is DSGVTQTPKHLITATGQRVTLRCSPRSGDLSVYWYQQSLDQGLQFLIQYYNGEERAKGNILERFSAQQFPDLHSELNLSSLELGDSALYFCASSDRANDPGANVLTFGAGSRLTVL.